This T cell receptor beta chain was found in a study of shared clonotypes between healthy human individuals. General observations from the study: In contrast to clonotypes shared by all four donors, non-shared clonotypes had lower generation probabilities. Across a handful of donors, naive CD4 shared around 5.3%, naive CD8 more than 3%, memory CD4 roughly 2.1%, memory CD8 0.35% to 0.5%.

Deep-level running was used for the assay. Assay: immunoSEQ multiplex PCR; the TCRdb copy retains only in-frame clones and omits some. This repertoire shows a few million clones, approximately 92% found once; its top ten account for around 1.8%. Naive-designated CD8 cells lacked CD45RO, were positively enriched for CCR7, and omitted terminally differentiated effector memory CD45RA+ cells. Turning to this clone: Its specificity is not known.

The sequence was obtained from a young man in good health. Some clones in this sample may be carry-over from other donors' samples. The sample comprised naive CD8+ T cells from PBMCs.

The chain's CDR3 is CASSPRGQGYNEQFF. The CDR3 region has the DNA TGTGCCAGCAGCCCTCGGGGACAGGGATACAATGAGCAGTTCTTC. This rearrangement joins TRBV7-9 to TRBJ2-1, with 9 bases that match TRBD1. Germline V gene sequence: CDR1 SEHNR, CDR2 FQNEAQ (reference sequence). This CDR3 has 15 residues. The ends lost 5 bases at V and 4 bases at J; junction bases unmatched: 6. The whole variable domain, filled in from reference TRBV7-9 and TRBJ2-1, reads DTGVSQNPRHKITKRGQNVTFRCDPISEHNRLYWYRQTLGQGPEFLTYFQNEAQLEKSRLLSDRFSAERPKGSFSTLEIQRTEQGDSAMYLCASSPRGQGYNEQFFGPGTRLTVL.